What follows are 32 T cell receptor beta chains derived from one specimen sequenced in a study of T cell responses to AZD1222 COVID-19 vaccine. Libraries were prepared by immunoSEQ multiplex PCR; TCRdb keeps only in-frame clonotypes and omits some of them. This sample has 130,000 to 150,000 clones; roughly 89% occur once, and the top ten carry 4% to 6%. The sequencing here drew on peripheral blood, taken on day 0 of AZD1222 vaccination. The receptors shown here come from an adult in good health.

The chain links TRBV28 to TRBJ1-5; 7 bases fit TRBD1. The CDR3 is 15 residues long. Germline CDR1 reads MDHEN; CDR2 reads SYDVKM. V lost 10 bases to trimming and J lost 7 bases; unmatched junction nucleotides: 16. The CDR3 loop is CATQGGGWGIQPQHF. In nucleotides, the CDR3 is TGTGCCACCCAGGGGGGCGGATGGGGTATCCAGCCCCAGCATTTT.

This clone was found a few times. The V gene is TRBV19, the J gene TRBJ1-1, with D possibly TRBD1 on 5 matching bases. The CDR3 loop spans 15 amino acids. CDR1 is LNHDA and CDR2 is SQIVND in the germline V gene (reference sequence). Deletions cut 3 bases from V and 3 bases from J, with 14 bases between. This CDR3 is CASSIMGGIDTEAFF. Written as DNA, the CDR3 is TGTGCCAGTAGTATTATGGGGGGAATTGACACTGAAGCTTTCTTT. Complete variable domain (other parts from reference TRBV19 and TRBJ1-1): DGGITQSPKYLFRKEGQNVTLSCEQNLNHDAMYWYRQDPGQGLRLIYYSQIVNDFQKGDIAEGYSVSREKKESFPLTVTSAQKNPTAFYLCASSIMGGIDTEAFFGQGTRLTVV.

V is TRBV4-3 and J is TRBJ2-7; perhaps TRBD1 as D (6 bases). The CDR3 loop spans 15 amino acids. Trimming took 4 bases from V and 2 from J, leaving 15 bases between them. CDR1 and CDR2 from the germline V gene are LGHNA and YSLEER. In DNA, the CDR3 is TGCGCCAGCAGCCCCGAAGGGGGTACCCCCTACGAGCAGTACTTC. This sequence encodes CASSPEGGTPYEQYF.

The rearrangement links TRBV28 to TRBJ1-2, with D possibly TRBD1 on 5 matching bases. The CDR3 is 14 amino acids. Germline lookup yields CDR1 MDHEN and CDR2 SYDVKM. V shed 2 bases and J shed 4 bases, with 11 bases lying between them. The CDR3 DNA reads TGTGCCAGCAGTTTACCGGCGGGGGGCTATGGCTACACCTTC. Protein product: CASSLPAGGYGYTF.

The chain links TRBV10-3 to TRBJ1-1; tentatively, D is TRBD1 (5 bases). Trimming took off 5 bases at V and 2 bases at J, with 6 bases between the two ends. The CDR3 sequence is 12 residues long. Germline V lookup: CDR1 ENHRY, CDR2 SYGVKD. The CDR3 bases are TGTGCCATCAGTCAGGGAAACACTGAAGCTTTCTTT. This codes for CAISQGNTEAFF.

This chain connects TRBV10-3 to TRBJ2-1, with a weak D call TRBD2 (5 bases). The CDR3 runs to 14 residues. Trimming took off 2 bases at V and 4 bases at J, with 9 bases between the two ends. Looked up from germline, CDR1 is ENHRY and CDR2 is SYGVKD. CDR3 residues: CAISEAGLYNEQFF. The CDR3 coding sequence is TGTGCCATCAGTGAGGCGGGTCTGTACAATGAGCAGTTCTTC.

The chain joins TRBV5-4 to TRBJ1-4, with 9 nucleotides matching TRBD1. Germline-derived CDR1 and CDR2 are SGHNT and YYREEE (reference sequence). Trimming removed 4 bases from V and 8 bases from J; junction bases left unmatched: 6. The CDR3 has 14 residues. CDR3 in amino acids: CASSVGQGGEKLFF. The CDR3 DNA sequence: TGTGCCAGCAGCGTGGGACAGGGCGGCGAAAAACTGTTTTTT.

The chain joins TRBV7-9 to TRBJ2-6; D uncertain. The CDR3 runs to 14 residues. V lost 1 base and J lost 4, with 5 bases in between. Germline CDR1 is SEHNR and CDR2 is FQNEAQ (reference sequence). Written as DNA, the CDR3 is TGTGCCAGCAGCTTAGTGGTAGGGGCCAACGTCCTGACTTTC. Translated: CASSLVVGANVLTF.

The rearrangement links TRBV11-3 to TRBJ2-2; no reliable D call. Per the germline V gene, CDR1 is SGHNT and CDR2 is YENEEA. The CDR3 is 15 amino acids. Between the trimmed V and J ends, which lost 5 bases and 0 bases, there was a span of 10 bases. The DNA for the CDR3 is TGTGCCAGCAGCCCCCCCGGACCGAACACCGGGGAGCTGTTTTTT. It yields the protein CASSPPGPNTGELFF.

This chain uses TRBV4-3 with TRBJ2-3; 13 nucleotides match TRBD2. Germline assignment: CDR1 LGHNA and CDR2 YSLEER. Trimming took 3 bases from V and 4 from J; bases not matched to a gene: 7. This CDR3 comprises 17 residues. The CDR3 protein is CASSQGTSGRAADTQYF. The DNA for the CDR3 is TGCGCCAGCAGCCAGGGTACTAGCGGGAGGGCAGCAGATACGCAGTATTTT.

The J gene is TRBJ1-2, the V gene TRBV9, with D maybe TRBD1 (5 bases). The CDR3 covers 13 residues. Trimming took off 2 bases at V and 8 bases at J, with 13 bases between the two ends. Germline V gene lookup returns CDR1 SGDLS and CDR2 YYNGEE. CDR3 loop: CASSVSGRKGYTF. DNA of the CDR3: TGTGCCAGCAGCGTTTCAGGGCGTAAGGGCTACACCTTC. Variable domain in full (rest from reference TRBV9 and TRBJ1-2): DSGVTQTPKHLITATGQRVTLRCSPRSGDLSVYWYQQSLDQGLQFLIQYYNGEERAKGNILERFSAQQFPDLHSELNLSSLELGDSALYFCASSVSGRKGYTFGSGTRLTVV.

The DNA for the CDR3 is TGTGCCAGCAGTTACGGGTCGGGCTACACCTTC. It yields the protein CASSYGSGYTF. The genes are TRBV6-6 and TRBJ1-2; D unclear. This CDR3 has 11 amino acids. CDR1 and CDR2 (germline): MNHNY, SVGAGI (reference sequence). The V end was cut by 2 bases, the J end by 8 bases, with 6 bases between.

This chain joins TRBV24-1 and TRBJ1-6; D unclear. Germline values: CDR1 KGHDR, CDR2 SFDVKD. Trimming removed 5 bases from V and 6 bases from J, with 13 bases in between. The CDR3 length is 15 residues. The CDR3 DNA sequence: TGTGCCACCAGTGCCAGACCCGGGGTTAATTCACCCCTCCACTTT. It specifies CATSARPGVNSPLHF.

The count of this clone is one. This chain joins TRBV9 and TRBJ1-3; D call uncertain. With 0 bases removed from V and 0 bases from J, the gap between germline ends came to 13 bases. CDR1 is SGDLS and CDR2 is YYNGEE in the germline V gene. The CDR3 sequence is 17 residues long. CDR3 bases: TGTGCCAGCAGCGTAGTGGGCAGTTCCCTCTCTGGAAACACCATATATTTT. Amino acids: CASSVVGSSLSGNTIYF.

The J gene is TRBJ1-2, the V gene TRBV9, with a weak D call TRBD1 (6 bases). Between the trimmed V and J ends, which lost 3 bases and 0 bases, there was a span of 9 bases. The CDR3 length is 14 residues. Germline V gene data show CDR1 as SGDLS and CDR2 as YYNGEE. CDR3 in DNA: TGTGCCAGCAGCGCAGGGGATACTAACTATGGCTACACCTTC. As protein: CASSAGDTNYGYTF.

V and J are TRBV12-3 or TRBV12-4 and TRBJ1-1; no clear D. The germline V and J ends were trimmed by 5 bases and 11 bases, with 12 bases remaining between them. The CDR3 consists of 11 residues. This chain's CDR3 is CASSTLGPAFF. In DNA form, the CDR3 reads TGTGCCAGCAGTACGTTGGGCCCTGCTTTCTTT.

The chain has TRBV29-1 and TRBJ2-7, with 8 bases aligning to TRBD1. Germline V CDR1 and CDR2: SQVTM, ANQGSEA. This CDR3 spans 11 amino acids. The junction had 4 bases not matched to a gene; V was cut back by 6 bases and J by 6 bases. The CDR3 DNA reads TGCAGCGTGACGGACAGGGCCGAGCAGTACTTC. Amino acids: CSVTDRAEQYF.

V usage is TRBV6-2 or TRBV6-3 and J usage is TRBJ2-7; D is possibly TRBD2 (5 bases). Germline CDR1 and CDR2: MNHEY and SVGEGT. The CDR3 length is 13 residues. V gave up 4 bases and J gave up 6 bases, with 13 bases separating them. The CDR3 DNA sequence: TGTGCCAGCAGTTCTAGCAGCGTGGGCGAGCAGTACTTC. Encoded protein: CASSSSSVGEQYF.

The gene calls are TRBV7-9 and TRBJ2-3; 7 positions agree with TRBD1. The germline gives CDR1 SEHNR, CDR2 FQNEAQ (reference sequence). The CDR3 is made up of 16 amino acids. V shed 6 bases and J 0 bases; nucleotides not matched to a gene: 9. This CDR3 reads CASSDFDRASTDTQYF. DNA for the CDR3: TGTGCCAGCAGTGACTTCGACAGGGCTAGCACAGATACGCAGTATTTT.

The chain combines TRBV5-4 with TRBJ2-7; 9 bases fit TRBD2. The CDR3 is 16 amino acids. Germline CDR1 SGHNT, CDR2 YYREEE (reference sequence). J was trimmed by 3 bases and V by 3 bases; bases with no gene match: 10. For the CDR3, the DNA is TGTGCCAGCAGCTCCGCCTCGGGTAGCGGGGGCTACGAGCAGTACTTC. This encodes CASSSASGSGGYEQYF.

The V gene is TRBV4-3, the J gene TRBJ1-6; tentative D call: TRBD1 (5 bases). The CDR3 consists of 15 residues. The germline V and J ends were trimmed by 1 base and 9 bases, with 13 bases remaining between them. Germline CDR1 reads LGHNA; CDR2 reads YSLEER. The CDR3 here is CASSQVYPGPSPLHF. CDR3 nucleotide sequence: TGCGCCAGCAGCCAAGTCTATCCGGGACCTTCACCCCTCCACTTT.

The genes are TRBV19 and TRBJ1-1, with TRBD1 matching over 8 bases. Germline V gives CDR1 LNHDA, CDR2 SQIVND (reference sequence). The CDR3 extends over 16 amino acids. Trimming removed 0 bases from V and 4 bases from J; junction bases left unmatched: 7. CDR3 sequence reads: CASSIDSAGGRTEAFF. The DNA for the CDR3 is TGTGCCAGTAGTATAGATAGTGCAGGGGGCCGCACTGAAGCTTTCTTT.

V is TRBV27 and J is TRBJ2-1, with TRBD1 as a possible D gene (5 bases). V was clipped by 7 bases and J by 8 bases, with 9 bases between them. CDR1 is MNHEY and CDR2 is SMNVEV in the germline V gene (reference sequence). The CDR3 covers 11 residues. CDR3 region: CASTLGDEQFF. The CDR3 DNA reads TGTGCCAGCACTCTAGGGGATGAGCAGTTCTTC.

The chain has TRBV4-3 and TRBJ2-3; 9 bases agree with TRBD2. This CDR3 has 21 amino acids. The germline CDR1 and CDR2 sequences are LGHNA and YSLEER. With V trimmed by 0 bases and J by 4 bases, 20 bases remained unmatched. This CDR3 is CASSQEYYGGGAEVRADTQYF. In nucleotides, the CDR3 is TGCGCCAGCAGCCAAGAATATTATGGCGGGGGGGCGGAAGTACGGGCAGATACGCAGTATTTT.

CDR3 nucleotides: TGTGCCGGAGGACAATTCGGAAATGGGAATTCACCCCTCCACTTT. This translates into CAGGQFGNGNSPLHF. The chain links TRBV2 to TRBJ1-6, with TRBD1 as a possible D gene (5 bases). Per germline, CDR1 SNHLY and CDR2 FYNNEI. Trimming stripped 11 bases from V and 7 bases from J, with 21 bases between. This CDR3 contains 15 residues.

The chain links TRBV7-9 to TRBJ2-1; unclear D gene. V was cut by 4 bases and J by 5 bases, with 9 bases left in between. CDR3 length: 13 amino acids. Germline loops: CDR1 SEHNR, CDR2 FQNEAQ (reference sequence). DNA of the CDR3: TGTGCCAGCAGCTCCCCGGATCACAATGAGCAGTTCTTC. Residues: CASSSPDHNEQFF.

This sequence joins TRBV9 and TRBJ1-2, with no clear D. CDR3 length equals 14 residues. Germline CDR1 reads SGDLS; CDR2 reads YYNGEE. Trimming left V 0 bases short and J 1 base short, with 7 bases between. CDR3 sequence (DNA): TGTGCCAGCAGCGTAGGTGGGATTAACTATGGCTACACCTTC. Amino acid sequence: CASSVGGINYGYTF.

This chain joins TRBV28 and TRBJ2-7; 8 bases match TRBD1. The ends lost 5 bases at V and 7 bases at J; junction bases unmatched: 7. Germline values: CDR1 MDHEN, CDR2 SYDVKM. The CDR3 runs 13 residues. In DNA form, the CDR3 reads TGTGCCAGCAGTGCCGCCGGACAGGGAGAGCAGTACTTC. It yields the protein CASSAAGQGEQYF.

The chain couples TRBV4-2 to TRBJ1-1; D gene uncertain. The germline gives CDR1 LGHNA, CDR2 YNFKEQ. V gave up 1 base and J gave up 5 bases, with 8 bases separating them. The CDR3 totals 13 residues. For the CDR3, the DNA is TGTGCCAGCAGCCAAGCGGCAGAGACTGAAGCTTTCTTT. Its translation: CASSQAAETEAFF.

CDR3 bases: TGTGCCAGCAGCGCGGCGCCGGGACTAGCTTACGAGCAGTACTTC. This sequence encodes CASSAAPGLAYEQYF. V usage is TRBV9 and J usage is TRBJ2-7; TRBD2 matches at 9 bases. The trim removed 3 bases at V and 4 bases at J, leaving 8 bases unmatched. This CDR3 is 15 amino acids long. The germline gives CDR1 SGDLS, CDR2 YYNGEE.

The CDR3 here is CASTRVSEAFF. The CDR3 DNA sequence: TGTGCCAGCACCAGGGTATCTGAAGCTTTCTTT. The J gene is TRBJ1-1, the V gene TRBV28; perhaps TRBD1 as D (5 bases). In germline, CDR1 is MDHEN, CDR2 SYDVKM. CDR3 length: 11 amino acids. The V and J ends lost 7 bases and 6 bases respectively, with 9 bases between them.

CDR3 sequence: CASSQQGFDNQPQHF. As DNA, the CDR3 is TGTGCCAGCAGCCAACAGGGATTCGACAATCAGCCCCAGCATTTT. V usage is TRBV21-1 and J usage is TRBJ1-5; TRBD1, the D gene given by the table, was not confirmed from the DNA. TRBV21-1 represents a pseudogene. The length of the CDR3 is 15 residues.